This T cell receptor (beta chain) stems from a study of T cell changes during pregnancy in multiple sclerosis. The protocol was immunoSEQ multiplex PCR, while the TCRdb copy is restricted to in-frame clones and leaves out a portion. The table includes 60,000 to 90,000 clones, roughly 91% detected once. The CDR3 loop spans 11 amino acids. The V gene end was trimmed by 8 bases and the J gene end by 9 bases; junction bases not matched to a gene: 7. The V gene's germline CDR1 is SNHLY and CDR2 FYNNEI. This specimen was peripheral blood, taken after pregnancy. This TCR came from a female donor in good health, enrolled as a control in a pregnancy study. The V gene is TRBV2, the J gene TRBJ2-7; 7 positions agree with TRBD2. The DNA of the CDR3 is TGTGCCAGCGGGGAGGGAGCCCTGCAGTACTTC. Residues: CASGEGALQYF.